These T cell receptor beta chains were read from a single sample in a study of blood T cell repertoires in COVID-19. Sequencing used immunoSEQ multiplex PCR; TCRdb keeps in-frame clones, though not all of them. The sample includes tens of thousands of clones, approximately 90% of them seen just once. Source material: peripheral blood. The receptors stem from a woman aged 80 or older with COVID-19, enrolled during active disease. The CDR3 runs from the conserved cysteine through the conserved F or W. Clone size is stated in some rows and not others, as once, few, many or a class when expanded.

j_call,clone_size,v_call,cdr3_aa
TRBJ1-2,-,TRBV7-6,CASSLAPGTKYGYTF
TRBJ2-7,-,TRBV6-6,CASGMSAGSYEQYF
TRBJ1-1,few,TRBV4-1,CASSPQGFTEAFF
TRBJ2-1,-,TRBV7-3,CASSLYVTGLASEQFF
TRBJ1-3,-,TRBV5-1,CASSPLVSSGNTIYF
TRBJ1-2,medium-sized,TRBV7-9,CASSLRQGANYGYTF
TRBJ1-3,-,TRBV6-5,CASRRTGGGNTIYF
TRBJ1-2,-,TRBV19,CASSTLGPTQEGYGYTF
TRBJ2-7,-,TRBV5-6,CASPSKPGGPSRYEQYF
TRBJ2-7,-,TRBV19,CASSPKRGPRYEQYF
TRBJ1-6,-,TRBV3-1/TRBV3-2,CASSQERGYMGSPLHF
TRBJ1-2,once,TRBV19,CASSASGGSKSGYTF
TRBJ1-3,-,TRBV18,CASIGTGENTIYF
TRBJ1-6,-,TRBV5-1,CASSLEAENNSPLHF
TRBJ1-1,-,TRBV28,CASRTPFRGDTLNTEAFF
TRBJ2-7,-,TRBV6-6,CASSFPQANHYEQYF
TRBJ1-1,-,TRBV2,CASTTYVEAFF
TRBJ2-2,-,TRBV3-1/TRBV3-2,CASSQARLAGGNTGELFF
TRBJ1-3,-,TRBV18,CASSPGQTSGNTIYF
TRBJ1-5,-,TRBV16,CASSQSGTGVQPQHF
TRBJ1-1,-,TRBV6-1,CASSEDQASNTEAFF
TRBJ2-1,-,TRBV11-2,CASSLDPGRAYNEQFF
TRBJ1-4,-,TRBV19,CASSTKLLPSTNEKLFF
TRBJ1-5,few,TRBV6-5,CASTLRAGNQPQHF
TRBJ1-1,-,TRBV9,CASRQQGLNTEAFF
TRBJ2-5,-,TRBV3-1/TRBV3-2,CASTLKGTSGETQYF
TRBJ1-4,-,TRBV18,CASSPGGAANEKLFF
TRBJ1-5,-,TRBV25-1,CASSDTTLTGSNQPQHF
TRBJ1-6,-,TRBV7-2,CASSSRQNNSPLHF
TRBJ1-5,-,TRBV19,CASSNWGGSNQPQHF
TRBJ2-1,-,TRBV4-2,CASSQEHRRPYNEQFF
TRBJ1-2,once,TRBV7-9,CASSVGTGFLYGYTF
TRBJ2-7,-,TRBV6-1,CASSEWRLAGDPYEQYF
TRBJ2-3,-,TRBV11-2,CASSRGLIGTRVRDTQYF
TRBJ1-2,-,TRBV30,CAWSVLGTGGRGYTF
TRBJ1-1,few,TRBV11-2,CASSVGLLGTEAFF
TRBJ1-2,-,TRBV6-5,CASSRPGQGAKGYTF
TRBJ2-7,-,TRBV6-5,CAISRGPGEQYF
TRBJ2-5,-,TRBV14,CASSQQFGTSGGRETQYF
TRBJ1-6,once,TRBV27,CATKTGSYNSPLHF
TRBJ2-6,-,TRBV19,CASKPLGSGSGANVLTF
TRBJ2-3,few,TRBV5-1,CASTAGRVDTQYF
TRBJ1-6,-,TRBV11-2,CASSLAGAIYNSPLHF
TRBJ2-5,once,TRBV29-1,CSVVGLAGSETQYF
TRBJ1-1,once,TRBV12-5,CASGLGQGSTEAFF
TRBJ1-3,-,TRBV25-1,CASTSLGTGSSRGNTIYF
TRBJ2-7,few,TRBV6-6,CASRRGQAYEQYF
TRBJ2-5,-,TRBV7-9,CASRRGGYQETQYF
TRBJ1-2,once,TRBV2,CASSRTSNYGYTF
TRBJ2-3,-,TRBV5-8,CASSLGPTSSDTQYF
TRBJ2-7,-,TRBV7-9,CASSLSPTSSYEQYF
TRBJ2-7,-,TRBV19,CASSSDTYTYEQYF
TRBJ2-1,-,TRBV6-1,CASSERWRGGSNEQFF
TRBJ2-1,-,TRBV11-3,CASSFSRGGINEQFF
TRBJ2-1,-,TRBV6-6,CASRIAGARNEQFF